Below are 31 T cell receptor beta chains sequenced from a single sample in a study of beta chain features in type 1 diabetes. Since all of the isolated RNA was reverse transcribed, expressed TCRB transcripts were what got sequenced. The table came from immunoSEQ multiplex PCR; TCRdb's copy has only in-frame clones and leaves some out. The sample has hundreds of thousands of clones, 6.5% to 10% seen once. Sequenced sample: central memory CD4+ T cells from blood. These receptors were collected from a woman aged 18-35 years in good health.

There are many counts of this clone. This chain joins TRBV28 and TRBJ2-5, with D possibly called TRBD1 or TRBD2 (5 bases each). The germline CDR1 and CDR2 sequences are MDHEN and SYDVKM. The CDR3 consists of 15 residues. V was clipped by 6 bases and J by 3 bases, with 17 bases between them. CDR3 residues: CASSGHTRSEETQYF. As DNA, the CDR3 is TGTGCCAGCAGCGGACATACTAGGTCGGAAGAGACCCAGTACTTC. Filled out from reference TRBV28 and TRBJ2-5, the complete variable domain reads DVKVTQSSRYLVKRTGEKVFLECVQDMDHENMFWYRQDPGLGLRLIYFSYDVKMKEKGDIPEGYSVSREKKERFSLILESASTNQTSMYLCASSGHTRSEETQYFGPGTRLLVL.

This clone was seen more than once but under ten times. The chain couples TRBV7-2 to TRBJ1-5; D is perhaps TRBD1 (5 bases). Trimming shortened V by 0 bases and J by 0 bases, and 9 bases separated the two germline ends. Germline CDR1 SGHTA, CDR2 FQGNSA. The CDR3 consists of 16 residues. DNA of the CDR3: TGTGCCAGCAGCTTAGCGACAGATTATAGCAATCAGCCCCAGCATTTT. Translated, it gives CASSLATDYSNQPQHF.

This clone was found a few times. The CDR3 is CASSLRARAGEQYF. The DNA of the CDR3 is TGTGCCAGCAGCCTCAGAGCTAGGGCCGGCGAGCAGTACTTC. The J gene is TRBJ2-7, the V gene TRBV25-1; no firm D call. V was cut by 6 bases and J by 6 bases, with 18 bases left in between. This CDR3 is built from 14 residues. From germline, CDR1 is MGHDK and CDR2 SYGVNS.

This clone was observed a handful of times. V usage is TRBV7-9 and J usage is TRBJ2-1; unclear D gene. This CDR3 contains 15 residues. Trimming pared 5 bases from V and 7 bases from J, leaving 18 bases between. CDR1 is SEHNR and CDR2 is FQNEAQ in the germline V gene (reference sequence). In DNA form, the CDR3 reads TGTGCCAGCAGCCCCAAAGGAGCGAGTCCTAATGAGCAGTTCTTC. Translating gives CASSPKGASPNEQFF.

The CDR3 sequence: CASSKTGRQTSGRGETQYF. The CDR3 bases are TGTGCCAGCAGCAAAACCGGACGACAGACTAGCGGGAGAGGAGAGACCCAGTACTTC. The gene calls are TRBV21-1 and TRBJ2-5; TRBD2, the table's D call, was not compared with the DNA. TRBV21-1 has pseudogene status. The CDR3 extends over 19 amino acids.

A few counts support this clone. V is TRBV5-4 and J is TRBJ2-1; D is ambiguous. Trimming left V 5 bases short and J 6 bases short, with 18 bases between. CDR1 and CDR2 (germline): SGHNT, YYREEE (reference sequence). The length of the CDR3 is 15 residues. CDR3 region: CASSLAFWNSNEQFF. CDR3 coding DNA: TGTGCCAGCAGTCTCGCGTTTTGGAACTCCAATGAGCAGTTCTTC.

This chain links TRBV7-9 with TRBJ2-1; D tentatively reads TRBD1 or TRBD2 (6 bases each). The CDR3 consists of 15 residues. The V and J ends lost 5 bases and 6 bases respectively, with 17 bases between them. Germline V CDR1 and CDR2: SEHNR, FQNEAQ (reference sequence). This CDR3 reads CASSPRGTISNEQFF. In DNA form, the CDR3 reads TGTGCCAGCAGCCCCCGCGGGACAATCTCCAATGAGCAGTTCTTC. The variable domain in full, with the rest retrieved from reference TRBV7-9 and TRBJ2-1, is DTGVSQNPRHKITKRGQNVTFRCDPISEHNRLYWYRQTLGQGPEFLTYFQNEAQLEKSRLLSDRFSAERPKGSFSTLEIQRTEQGDSAMYLCASSPRGTISNEQFFGPGTRLTVL.

This clone has a handful of counts. V usage is TRBV5-8 and J usage is TRBJ2-5, with 8 bases identical to TRBD1. This CDR3 is 15 amino acids long. The trim removed 4 bases at V and 4 bases at J, leaving 9 bases unmatched. Germline V CDR1 and CDR2: SGHTS, YDEGEE. CDR3 residues: CASSAWGRGRETQYF. CDR3 nucleotides: TGTGCCAGCAGCGCATGGGGCAGGGGGCGAGAGACCCAGTACTTC.

V is TRBV7-9 and J is TRBJ1-1, with 7 nucleotides matching TRBD1. Trimming at V came to 5 bases and at J to 4 bases, leaving 7 bases not matched to a gene. The CDR3 consists of 14 residues. Germline lookup yields CDR1 SEHNR and CDR2 FQNEAQ (reference sequence). DNA for the CDR3: TGTGCCAGCAGCCTACAGCAGGGGGGCACTGAAGCTTTCTTT. Translation: CASSLQQGGTEAFF.

This clone was seen a few times. The chain recombines TRBV7-2 with TRBJ2-3; TRBD2 matches at 7 bases. Germline assignment: CDR1 SGHTA and CDR2 FQGNSA. The CDR3 runs 17 residues. V was pared by 5 bases and J by 0 bases, with 11 bases of the junction left unmatched. Here the CDR3 reads CASSPRGAGSSTDTQYF. CDR3 bases: TGTGCCAGCAGCCCCCGGGGAGCGGGATCTAGCACAGATACGCAGTATTTT.

To note about this clone: Other DNA variants within this sample encode the same CDR3. This chain uses TRBV10-3 with TRBJ2-1; 11 bases fit TRBD2. The CDR3 spans 16 residues. Germline V gene data show CDR1 as ENHRY and CDR2 as SYGVKD. V was pared by 2 bases and J by 4 bases, with 4 bases of the junction left unmatched. CDR3 amino acids: CAISEPGTSGYNEQFF. In DNA form, the CDR3 reads TGTGCCATCAGTGAGCCCGGGACTAGCGGTTACAATGAGCAGTTCTTC.

V and J are TRBV7-2 and TRBJ1-5, with D tentatively TRBD1 (5 bases). This CDR3 spans 13 amino acids. V was trimmed by 5 bases and J by 1 base, leaving 6 bases between them. In germline, CDR1 is SGHTA, CDR2 FQGNSA. CDR3 residues: CASSRTSNQPQHF. CDR3 nucleotide sequence: TGTGCCAGCAGCAGGACAAGCAATCAGCCCCAGCATTTT.

This clone has more than one count but fewer than ten. The CDR3: CASSPALAVGETQYF. The CDR3, as DNA: TGCGCCAGCAGCCCGGCGCTAGCGGTGGGAGAGACCCAGTACTTC. The chain carries TRBV5-1 and TRBJ2-5; 7 bases map to TRBD2. CDR1 and CDR2 from the germline V gene are SGHRS and YFSETQ. The CDR3 is 15 residues long. The V gene end was trimmed by 4 bases and the J gene end by 4 bases; junction bases not matched to a gene: 10.

This clone was recorded once. The gene calls are TRBV6-1 and TRBJ1-1; D not certain. The V end was cut by 3 bases, the J end by 5 bases, with 13 bases between. CDR1 and CDR2 from the germline V gene are MNHNS and SASEGT. This CDR3 is built from 14 residues. The CDR3 bases are TGTGCCAGCAGTGAGTTACGGGGTATTACTGAAGCTTTCTTT. Translated, it gives CASSELRGITEAFF.

The V gene is TRBV23-1, the J gene TRBJ2-7; 10 nucleotides match TRBD1. TRBV23-1 is known as an ORF, though its function is uncertain. The CDR3 length is 16 residues. The V segment lost 3 bases and the J segment 2 bases; nucleotides outside the gene matches: 7. The DNA of the CDR3 is TGCGCCAGCAGTCAGACAGGGGGCCCACATACCTACGAGCAGTACTTC. Translated, it gives CASSQTGGPHTYEQYF.

This clone was seen only a few times. J is TRBJ2-4 and V is TRBV5-6; D is possibly TRBD1 (5 bases). The CDR3 runs 13 residues. The germline gives CDR1 SGHDT, CDR2 YYEEEE. Deletions cut 2 bases from V and 8 bases from J, with 11 bases between. CDR3 residues: CASSFGLGDIQYF. CDR3 DNA: TGTGCCAGCAGCTTTGGTTTAGGGGACATTCAGTACTTC. Full variable domain (outside the CDR3, taken from reference TRBV5-6 and TRBJ2-4): DAGVTQSPTHLIKTRGQQVTLRCSPKSGHDTVSWYQQALGQGPQFIFQYYEEEERQRGNFPDRFSGHQFPNYSSELNVNALLLGDSALYLCASSFGLGDIQYFGAGTRLSVL.

The V and J genes are TRBV6-1 and TRBJ2-1; D remains unclear. V lost 6 bases and J 4 bases, leaving 4 bases between the germline ends. The CDR3 is made up of 11 amino acids. CDR1 and CDR2 from the germline V gene are MNHNS and SASEGT. The CDR3 bases are TGTGCCAGCAGAGAATACAATGAGCAGTTCTTC. Protein: CASREYNEQFF.

This clone came up many times. Distinct nucleotide sequences in the sample also encode this CDR3. V is TRBV18 and J is TRBJ2-5; D is possibly TRBD2 (5 bases). The V gene lost 4 bases and the J gene lost 2 bases, with 8 bases spanning the gap. The CDR3 covers 13 residues. Germline CDR1 reads KGHSH; CDR2 reads LQKENI. In nucleotides, the CDR3 is TGTGCCAGCTCACGCGGGCAGCAAGAGACCCAGTACTTC. Translation gives CASSRGQQETQYF.

The chain links TRBV5-1 to TRBJ2-5; TRBD2 matches 12 bases. With V trimmed by 1 base and J by 5 bases, 18 bases remained unmatched. The CDR3 extends over 20 amino acids. Looked up from germline, CDR1 is SGHRS and CDR2 is YFSETQ. The CDR3 loop is CASSLSRRTGLAGKGETQYF. DNA for the CDR3: TGCGCCAGCAGCTTGTCCAGGCGGACCGGACTAGCGGGAAAGGGGGAGACCCAGTACTTC.

The J gene is TRBJ1-5, the V gene TRBV25-1, with a weak D call TRBD1 (5 bases). Germline CDR1 and CDR2: MGHDK and SYGVNS. Deletions cut 4 bases from V and 3 bases from J, with 10 bases between. CDR3 length equals 14 residues. Written as DNA, the CDR3 is TGTGCCAGCAGTGGGTCCAGGGACAATCAGCCCCAGCATTTT. Amino acid sequence: CASSGSRDNQPQHF.

The DNA for the CDR3 is TGCGCCAGCAGCCCGGGACAGGCCTCAGATACGCAGTATTTT. Amino acids: CASSPGQASDTQYF. The chain joins TRBV5-1 to TRBJ2-3; 8 bases align to TRBD1. Trimming cost V 4 bases and J 4 bases; bases outside gene matches: 5. Germline CDR1 SGHRS, CDR2 YFSETQ. The CDR3 loop spans 14 amino acids.

This clone occurred a few times. J is TRBJ1-4 and V is TRBV5-1; the D gene is possibly TRBD1 (6 bases). The length of the CDR3 is 16 residues. V lost 4 bases and J lost 3, with 16 bases in between. CDR1 is SGHRS, CDR2 YFSETQ, per germline. The CDR3: CASSRGQFGPNEKLFF. DNA of the CDR3: TGCGCCAGCAGCCGGGGACAATTTGGACCTAATGAAAAACTGTTTTTT.

The chain is built from TRBV7-2 and TRBJ1-2, with 12 bases lining up with TRBD1. The J segment lost 6 bases and the V segment lost 5 bases, leaving 7 bases of the junction unmatched. The CDR3 has 15 residues. Germline V gene sequence: CDR1 SGHTA, CDR2 FQGNSA. CDR3 in DNA: TGTGCCAGCAGCCAGGGGACAGGGGGCGCGAATGGCTACACCTTC. Encoded protein: CASSQGTGGANGYTF.

The V call is TRBV7-9, the J call TRBJ2-5; 7 bases are a match to TRBD1. In germline, CDR1 is SEHNR, CDR2 FQNEAQ (reference sequence). CDR3 length: 14 residues. V lost 3 bases and J lost 2; bases outside the gene matches: 3. The CDR3 reads CASSFRQGQETQYF. CDR3 DNA sequence: TGTGCCAGCAGCTTTCGACAGGGACAAGAGACCCAGTACTTC.

At least ten counts were recorded for this clone. This chain joins TRBV18 and TRBJ2-7, with 10 nucleotides matching TRBD1. Germline CDR1 KGHSH, CDR2 LQKENI. The CDR3 has 15 residues. The V and J ends lost 3 bases and 3 bases, in that order; junction bases with no gene match: 5. This CDR3 reads CASSPPGQGFYEQYF. As DNA, the CDR3 is TGTGCCAGCTCACCGCCGGGACAGGGGTTCTACGAGCAGTACTTC.

Ten or more counts support this clone. V gene TRBV14 combines with J gene TRBJ2-1, with 9 bases matching TRBD2. Trimming removed 3 bases from V and 10 bases from J; junction bases left unmatched: 10. This CDR3 region has 15 residues. Germline values: CDR1 SGHDN, CDR2 FVKESK. The CDR3, as DNA: TGTGCCAGCAGCCAGGCGGGAGGGCCAGGCGGGGAGCAGTTCTTC. It codes for CASSQAGGPGGEQFF.

The table lists this clone with many counts. The gene calls are TRBV2 and TRBJ2-1; D is uncertain. The CDR3 runs to 14 residues. V lost 0 bases to trimming and J lost 4 bases, with 7 bases between them. Germline values: CDR1 SNHLY, CDR2 FYNNEI. The CDR3 reads CASSEAGEYNEQFF. Here the CDR3 DNA reads TGTGCCAGCAGTGAAGCTGGCGAGTACAATGAGCAGTTCTTC.

Only a few counts were recorded for this clone. The chain combines TRBV6-6 with TRBJ2-7; no firm D call. V lost 0 bases and J 3 bases, leaving 6 bases between the germline ends. The CDR3 runs to 13 residues. Germline assignment: CDR1 MNHNY and CDR2 SVGAGI (reference sequence). CDR3 residues: CASSYSSRYEQYF. CDR3 bases: TGTGCCAGCAGTTACTCGTCTCGCTACGAGCAGTACTTC.

The chain combines TRBV14 with TRBJ1-2; tentatively, D is TRBD1 (6 bases). The germline V gene has CDR1 SGHDN and CDR2 FVKESK. V was trimmed by 0 bases and J by 4 bases, leaving 15 bases between them. The CDR3 sequence is 16 residues long. In DNA form, the CDR3 reads TGTGCCAGCAGCCAAGAGATAGGAAAGGACAGCTATGGCTACACCTTC. This gives the protein CASSQEIGKDSYGYTF.

This clone has a handful of counts. V is TRBV6-1 and J is TRBJ2-1; D is perhaps TRBD2 (5 bases). The CDR3 consists of 13 residues. CDR1 and CDR2 (germline): MNHNS, SASEGT. The V gene lost 7 bases and the J gene lost 1 base, with 8 bases spanning the gap. The CDR3 DNA follows: TGTGCCAGCAAGCCGGGATCCTACAATGAGCAGTTCTTC. Its translation is CASKPGSYNEQFF.

This chain uses TRBV7-9 with TRBJ2-7, with 11 bases aligning to TRBD2. The CDR3 has 17 amino acids. V trimming: 1 base; J trimming: 2 bases; junction bases outside the gene matches: 7. Germline lookup yields CDR1 SEHNR and CDR2 FQNEAQ (reference sequence). The CDR3 nucleotides read TGTGCCAGCAGCTTAGTGCTAGCGGGAGGTTCAGCCTACGAGCAGTACTTC. Translation gives CASSLVLAGGSAYEQYF.